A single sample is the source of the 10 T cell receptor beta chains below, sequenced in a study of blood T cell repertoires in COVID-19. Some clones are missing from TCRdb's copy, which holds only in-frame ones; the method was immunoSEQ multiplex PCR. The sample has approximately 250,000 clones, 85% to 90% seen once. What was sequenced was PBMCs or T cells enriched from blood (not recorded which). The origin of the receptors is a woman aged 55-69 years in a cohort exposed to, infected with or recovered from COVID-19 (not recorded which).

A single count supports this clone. CDR3 in DNA: TGCGCCAGCAGCTTGGCCCAGGGGAGCTCCTACAATGAGCAGTTCTTC. Its protein product is CASSLAQGSSYNEQFF. The chain carries TRBV5-1 and TRBJ2-1, with a tentative D call TRBD1 (6 bases). CDR1 and CDR2 from the germline V gene are SGHRS and YFSETQ. The CDR3 spans 16 residues. V lost 0 bases and J lost 0, with 10 bases in between.

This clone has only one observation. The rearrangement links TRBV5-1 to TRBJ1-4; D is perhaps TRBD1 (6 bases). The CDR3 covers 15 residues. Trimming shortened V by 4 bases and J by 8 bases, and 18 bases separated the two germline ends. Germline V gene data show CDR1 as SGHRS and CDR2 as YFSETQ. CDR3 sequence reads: CASSRTAISGEKLFF. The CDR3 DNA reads TGCGCCAGCAGCCGGACAGCCATCTCCGGCGAAAAACTGTTTTTT.

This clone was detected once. The CDR3 region has the DNA TGTGCCAGCAGCCACAGAAAACTGTTTTTT. Translation gives CASSHRKLFF. The chain employs TRBV14 and TRBJ1-4; D gene ambiguous. The V end was cut by 3 bases, the J end by 10 bases, with 3 bases between. The CDR3 spans 10 residues. Germline-derived CDR1 and CDR2 are SGHDN and FVKESK.

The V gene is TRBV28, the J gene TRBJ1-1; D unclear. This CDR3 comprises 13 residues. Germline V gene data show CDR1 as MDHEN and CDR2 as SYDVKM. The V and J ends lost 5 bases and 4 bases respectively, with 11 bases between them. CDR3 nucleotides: TGTGCCAGCAGTCCCCCCGGTGTCACTGAAGCTTTCTTT. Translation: CASSPPGVTEAFF.

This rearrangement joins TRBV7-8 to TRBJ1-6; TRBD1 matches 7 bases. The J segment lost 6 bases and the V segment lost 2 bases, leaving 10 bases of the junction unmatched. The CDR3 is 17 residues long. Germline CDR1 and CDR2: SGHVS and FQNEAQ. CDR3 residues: CASSLRDRQGGNSPLHF. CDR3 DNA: TGTGCCAGCAGCTTAAGGGATAGACAGGGCGGTAATTCACCCCTCCACTTT.

The CDR3 region is CASSSPGTASYEQYF. CDR3 coding DNA: TGTGCCAGCAGTTCCCCCGGGACAGCCTCCTACGAGCAGTACTTC. The chain recombines TRBV28 with TRBJ2-7, with 7 bases lining up with TRBD1. Germline-derived CDR1 and CDR2 are MDHEN and SYDVKM. J was trimmed by 0 bases and V by 4 bases; bases with no gene match: 6. The CDR3 totals 15 residues.

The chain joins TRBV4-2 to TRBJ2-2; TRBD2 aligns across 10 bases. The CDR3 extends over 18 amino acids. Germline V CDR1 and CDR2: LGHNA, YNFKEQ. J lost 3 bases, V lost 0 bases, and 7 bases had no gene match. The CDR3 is CASSQEASGSKYTGELFF. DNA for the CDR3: TGTGCCAGCAGCCAAGAGGCTAGCGGGAGCAAGTACACCGGGGAGCTGTTTTTT.

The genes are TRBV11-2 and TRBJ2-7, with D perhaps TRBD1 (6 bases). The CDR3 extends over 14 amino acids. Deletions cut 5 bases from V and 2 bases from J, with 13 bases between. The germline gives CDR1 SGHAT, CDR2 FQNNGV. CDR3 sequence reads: CASSRDIRAYEQYF. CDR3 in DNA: TGTGCCAGCAGCCGGGACATACGAGCCTACGAGCAGTACTTC.

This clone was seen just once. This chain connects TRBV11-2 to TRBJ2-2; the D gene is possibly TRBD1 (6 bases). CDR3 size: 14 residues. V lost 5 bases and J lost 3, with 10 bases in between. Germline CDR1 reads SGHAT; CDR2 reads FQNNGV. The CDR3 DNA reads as TGTGCCAGCAGCGAGGACAGCTACACCGGGGAGCTGTTTTTT. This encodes CASSEDSYTGELFF.

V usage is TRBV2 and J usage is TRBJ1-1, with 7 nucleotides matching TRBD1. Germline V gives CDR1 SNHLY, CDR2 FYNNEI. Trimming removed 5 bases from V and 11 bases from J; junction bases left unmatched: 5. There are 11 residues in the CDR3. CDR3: CASSSGQLAFF. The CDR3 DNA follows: TGTGCCAGCAGTTCGGGACAGTTGGCTTTCTTT.